This T cell receptor (beta chain) originates from a study of T cells in Graves' hyperthyroidism and ophthalmopathy. The sample holds many counts of this clonotype. Its antigen is undetermined. General study results and limits: Ophthalmopathy was predicted by the model a median of around 5.9 months ahead of onset.

The CDR3 has 11 amino acids. Looked up from germline, CDR1 is KGHDR and CDR2 is SFDVKD. V lost 10 bases and J 6 bases, leaving 11 bases between the germline ends. Amplified TCR beta CDR3 regions came from RNA transcripts. The HTBI set primed first-round TCR CDR3 RT-PCR. TCRdb reprocessed the multiplex PCR reads via MiXCR and lists one record per CDR3 protein. This table has 500,000 to 800,000 distinct CDR3 sequences, 45% appearing once. Each diagnosis was grounded in clinical symptoms, serum thyroxine and TRAb, thyroid ultrasound, and orbital computed tomography. The sequence derives from an adult man with Graves' disease, either hyperthyroidism or ophthalmopathy (not recorded which). This chain joins TRBV24-1 and TRBJ1-1, with a possible D match to TRBD1 (5 bases). Sequenced: peripheral blood or thyroid tissue (not recorded which). The CDR3 bases are TGTGCCACTGCTCGAGGGGCTGAAGCTTTCTTT. Translated, it gives CATARGAEAFF.